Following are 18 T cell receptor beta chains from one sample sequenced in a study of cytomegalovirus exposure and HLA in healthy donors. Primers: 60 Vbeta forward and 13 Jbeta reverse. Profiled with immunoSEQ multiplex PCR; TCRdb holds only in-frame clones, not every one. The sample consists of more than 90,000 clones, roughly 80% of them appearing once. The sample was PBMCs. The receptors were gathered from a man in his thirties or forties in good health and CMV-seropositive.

CDR3 sequence reads: CASKGGRSIVDEQFF. The CDR3, as DNA: TGTGCCAGCAAAGGCGGGAGGTCGATTGTGGATGAGCAGTTCTTC. The chain joins TRBV2 to TRBJ2-1; TRBD2 matches 8 bases. The CDR3 contains 15 residues. After removal of 7 bases from V and 8 bases from J, the junction contained 13 bases not matched to a gene. Germline V CDR1 and CDR2: SNHLY, FYNNEI. Variable domain in full (rest from reference TRBV2 and TRBJ2-1): EPEVTQTPSHQVTQMGQEVILRCVPISNHLYFYWYRQILGQKVEFLVSFYNNEISEKSEIFDDQFSVERPDGSNFTLKIRSTKLEDSAMYFCASKGGRSIVDEQFFGPGTRLTVL.

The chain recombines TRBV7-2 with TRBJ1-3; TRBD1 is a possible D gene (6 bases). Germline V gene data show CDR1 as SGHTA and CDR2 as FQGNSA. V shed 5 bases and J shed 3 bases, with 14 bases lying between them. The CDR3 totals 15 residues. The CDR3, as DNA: TGTGCCAGCAGCCCTACAGGGTCTATTGGAAACACCATATATTTT. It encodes CASSPTGSIGNTIYF.

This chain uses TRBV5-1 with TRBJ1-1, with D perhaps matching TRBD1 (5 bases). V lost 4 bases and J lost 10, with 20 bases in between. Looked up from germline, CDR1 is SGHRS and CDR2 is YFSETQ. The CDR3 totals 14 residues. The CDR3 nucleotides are TGCGCCAGCAGCCCGCACGCGGGGGGATCAGTAGCTTTCTTT. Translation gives CASSPHAGGSVAFF.

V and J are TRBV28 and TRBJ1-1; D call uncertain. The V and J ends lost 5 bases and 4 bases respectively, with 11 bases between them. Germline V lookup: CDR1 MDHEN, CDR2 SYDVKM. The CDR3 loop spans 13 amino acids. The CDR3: CASSNEVLTEAFF. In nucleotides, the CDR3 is TGTGCCAGCAGTAATGAGGTGCTCACTGAAGCTTTCTTT.

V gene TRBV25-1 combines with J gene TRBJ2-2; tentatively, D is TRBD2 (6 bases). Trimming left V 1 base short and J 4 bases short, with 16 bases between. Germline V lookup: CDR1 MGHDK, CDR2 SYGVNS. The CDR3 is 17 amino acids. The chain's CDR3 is CASSEFQGGGGTGELFF. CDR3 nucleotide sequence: TGTGCCAGCAGTGAATTTCAGGGAGGCGGCGGCACCGGGGAGCTGTTTTTT.

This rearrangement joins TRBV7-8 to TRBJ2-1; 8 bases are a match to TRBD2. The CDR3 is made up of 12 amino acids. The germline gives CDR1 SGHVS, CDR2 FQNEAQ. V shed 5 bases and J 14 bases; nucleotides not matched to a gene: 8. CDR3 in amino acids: CASSDQAGDEFF. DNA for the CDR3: TGTGCCAGCAGCGACCAAGCGGGAGACGAGTTCTTC.

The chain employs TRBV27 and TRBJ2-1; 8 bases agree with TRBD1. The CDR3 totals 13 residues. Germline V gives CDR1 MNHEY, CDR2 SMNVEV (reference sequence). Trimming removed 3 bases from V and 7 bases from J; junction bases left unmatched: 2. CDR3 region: CASSFHRGNEQFF. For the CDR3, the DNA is TGTGCCAGCAGTTTCCACAGGGGGAATGAGCAGTTCTTC.

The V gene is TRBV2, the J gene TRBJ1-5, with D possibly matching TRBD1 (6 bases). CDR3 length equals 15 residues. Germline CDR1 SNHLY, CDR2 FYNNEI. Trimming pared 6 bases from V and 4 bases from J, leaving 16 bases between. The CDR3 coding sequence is TGTGCCAGCAGCCCAGACAGGCTCGGTAATCAGCCCCAGCATTTT. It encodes CASSPDRLGNQPQHF. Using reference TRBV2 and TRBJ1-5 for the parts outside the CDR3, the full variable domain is EPEVTQTPSHQVTQMGQEVILRCVPISNHLYFYWYRQILGQKVEFLVSFYNNEISEKSEIFDDQFSVERPDGSNFTLKIRSTKLEDSAMYFCASSPDRLGNQPQHFGDGTRLSIL.

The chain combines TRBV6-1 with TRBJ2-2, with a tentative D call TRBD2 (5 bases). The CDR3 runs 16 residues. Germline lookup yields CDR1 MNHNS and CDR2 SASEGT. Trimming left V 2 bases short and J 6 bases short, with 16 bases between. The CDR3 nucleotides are TGTGCCAGCAGTGAAAGGATGAGAGGGATCGCCGGGGAGCTGTTTTTT. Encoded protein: CASSERMRGIAGELFF.

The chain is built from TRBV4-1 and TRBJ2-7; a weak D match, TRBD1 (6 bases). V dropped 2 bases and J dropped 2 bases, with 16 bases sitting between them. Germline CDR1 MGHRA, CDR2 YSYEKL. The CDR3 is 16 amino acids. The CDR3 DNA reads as TGCGCCAGCAGCCAAATCAGGGGCCCGGGGACCTACGAGCAGTACTTC. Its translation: CASSQIRGPGTYEQYF.

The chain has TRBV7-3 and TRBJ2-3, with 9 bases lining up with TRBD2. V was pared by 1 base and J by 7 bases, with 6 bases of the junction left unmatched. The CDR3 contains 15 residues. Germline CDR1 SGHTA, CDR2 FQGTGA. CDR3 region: CASSLMRGGRNTQYF. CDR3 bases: TGTGCCAGCAGCTTAATGCGGGGGGGCCGAAATACGCAGTATTTT.

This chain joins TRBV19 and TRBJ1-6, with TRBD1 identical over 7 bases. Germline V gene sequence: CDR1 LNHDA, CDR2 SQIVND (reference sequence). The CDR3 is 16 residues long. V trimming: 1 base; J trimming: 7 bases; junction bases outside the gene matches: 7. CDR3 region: CASSIAWGTENSPLHF. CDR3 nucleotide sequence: TGTGCCAGTAGTATAGCATGGGGGACAGAAAATTCACCCCTCCACTTT.

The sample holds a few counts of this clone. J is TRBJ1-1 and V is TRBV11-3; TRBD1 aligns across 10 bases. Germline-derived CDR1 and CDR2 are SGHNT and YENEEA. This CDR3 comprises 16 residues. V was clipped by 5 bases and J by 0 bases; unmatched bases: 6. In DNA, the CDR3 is TGTGCCAGCAGCATCCCCGGACAGGGGGTGAACACTGAAGCTTTCTTT. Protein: CASSIPGQGVNTEAFF.

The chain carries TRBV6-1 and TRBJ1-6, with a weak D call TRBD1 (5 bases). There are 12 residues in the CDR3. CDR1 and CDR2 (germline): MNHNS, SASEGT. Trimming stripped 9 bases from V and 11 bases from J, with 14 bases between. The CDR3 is CASYGGGTPLHF. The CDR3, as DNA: TGTGCCAGTTACGGGGGAGGGACACCCCTCCACTTT.

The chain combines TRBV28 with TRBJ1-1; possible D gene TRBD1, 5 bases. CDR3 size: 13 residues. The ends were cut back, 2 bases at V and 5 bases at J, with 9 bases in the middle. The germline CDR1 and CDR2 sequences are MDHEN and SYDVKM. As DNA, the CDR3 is TGTGCCAGCAGTTTAGGAGGGGTGACTGAAGCTTTCTTT. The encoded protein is CASSLGGVTEAFF. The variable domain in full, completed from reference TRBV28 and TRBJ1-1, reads DVKVTQSSRYLVKRTGEKVFLECVQDMDHENMFWYRQDPGLGLRLIYFSYDVKMKEKGDIPEGYSVSREKKERFSLILESASTNQTSMYLCASSLGGVTEAFFGQGTRLTVV.

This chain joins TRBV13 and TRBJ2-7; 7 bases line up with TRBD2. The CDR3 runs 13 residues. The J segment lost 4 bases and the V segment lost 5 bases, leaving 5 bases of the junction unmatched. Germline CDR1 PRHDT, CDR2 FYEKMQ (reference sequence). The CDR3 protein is CASSPRSGYEQYV. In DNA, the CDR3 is TGTGCCAGCAGCCCCCGTAGCGGGTACGAGCAGTACGTC.

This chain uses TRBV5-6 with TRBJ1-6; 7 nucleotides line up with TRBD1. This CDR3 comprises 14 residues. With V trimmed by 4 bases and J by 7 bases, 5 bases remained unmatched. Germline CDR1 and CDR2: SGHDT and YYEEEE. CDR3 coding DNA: TGTGCCAGCAGCCGTGGACAGGTCAATTCACCCCTCCACTTT. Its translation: CASSRGQVNSPLHF. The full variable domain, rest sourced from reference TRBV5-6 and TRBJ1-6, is DAGVTQSPTHLIKTRGQQVTLRCSPKSGHDTVSWYQQALGQGPQFIFQYYEEEERQRGNFPDRFSGHQFPNYSSELNVNALLLGDSALYLCASSRGQVNSPLHFGNGTRLTVT.

The CDR3 DNA is TGTGCCAGCAGCTGGGGGGGCAGCAATCAGCCCCAGCATTTT. This gives the protein CASSWGGSNQPQHF. The rearrangement links TRBV7-9 to TRBJ1-5, with D tentatively TRBD1 (6 bases). The CDR3 extends over 14 amino acids. Trimming shortened V by 4 bases and J by 1 base, and 8 bases separated the two germline ends. CDR1 SEHNR and CDR2 FQNEAQ come from the germline V gene (reference sequence). The whole variable domain, filled in from reference TRBV7-9 and TRBJ1-5, reads DTGVSQNPRHKITKRGQNVTFRCDPISEHNRLYWYRQTLGQGPEFLTYFQNEAQLEKSRLLSDRFSAERPKGSFSTLEIQRTEQGDSAMYLCASSWGGSNQPQHFGDGTRLSIL.